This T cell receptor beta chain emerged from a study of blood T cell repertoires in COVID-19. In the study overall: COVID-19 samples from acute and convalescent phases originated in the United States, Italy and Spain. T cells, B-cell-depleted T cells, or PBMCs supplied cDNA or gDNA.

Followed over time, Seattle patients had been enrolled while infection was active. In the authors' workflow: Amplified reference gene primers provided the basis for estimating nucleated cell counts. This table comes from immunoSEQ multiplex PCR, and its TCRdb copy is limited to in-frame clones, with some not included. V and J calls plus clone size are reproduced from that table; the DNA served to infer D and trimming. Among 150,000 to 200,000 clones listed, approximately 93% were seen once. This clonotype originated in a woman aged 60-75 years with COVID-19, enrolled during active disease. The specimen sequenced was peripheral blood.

The CDR3 region is CASSQGQATNEKLFF. The DNA of the CDR3 is TGCGCCAGCAGCCAAGGACAGGCGACTAATGAAAAACTGTTTTTT. V usage is TRBV5-1 and J usage is TRBJ1-4; TRBD1 matches at 7 bases. Germline lookup yields CDR1 SGHRS and CDR2 YFSETQ. Trimming took 4 bases from V and 2 from J; bases not matched to a gene: 5. CDR3 size: 15 residues.